This TCR beta chain was sequenced for a study of beta chain features in type 1 diabetes. Study-wide context: Cell yields, gender and age were comparable in patients and healthy donors. General study points: Individuals with type 1 diabetes displayed fewer insertions and more deletions at VDJ junctions. Whatever favoring of shorter templates PCR might show would apply equally to patients and controls. TCRB repertoires of naive, central memory and Treg cells appeared more similar among patients than among healthy donors.

The entirety of the isolated RNA underwent reverse transcription, so expressed TCRB transcripts were sequenced. Sequenced by immunoSEQ multiplex PCR; TCRdb stores in-frame clones only, minus some. The sample lists fewer than 650,000 clones; around 16% were seen once. The table lists this clone with a few counts. Its antigen is unidentified. The specimen was naive CD4+ T cells from blood. The sequence came from a man younger than 35 in good health.

The CDR3 is CASSQAVNTEAFF. Here the CDR3 DNA reads TGTGCCAGCAGCCAGGCGGTGAACACTGAAGCTTTCTTT. The genes are TRBV14 and TRBJ1-1; D unclear. CDR3 length equals 13 residues. Germline loops: CDR1 SGHDN, CDR2 FVKESK. V shed 3 bases and J shed 0 bases, with 5 bases lying between them.